This passage covers 32 T cell receptor beta chains from one sample sequenced in a study of PD-L1 blockade in urothelial cancer (dated by TCRdb to the late 2010s). The library was produced with the immunoSEQ multiplex PCR assay. The source is immuneACCESS, and TCRdb retained only in-frame sequences with V and J called. Part of the clones is not carried over; for the studies checked, unresolved V genes explain less than half of this, and the remainder is unexplained. The sample table shows 70,000 to 100,000 clones, and roughly 84% are seen once. The top ten hold around 1.9% of the sample. The sample's time point label, in plain terms: pretreatment peripheral blood. This specimen was PBMCs, taken around atezolizumab (anti-PD-L1) treatment. These receptors all come from a man aged 55 to 70 with urothelial cancer.

V gene TRBV7-9 combines with J gene TRBJ2-3; 9 positions agree with TRBD1. Germline CDR1 SEHNR, CDR2 FQNEAQ (reference sequence). V trimming: 4 bases; J trimming: 3 bases; junction bases outside the gene matches: 8. The CDR3 length is 16 residues. The CDR3 loop is CASSSEGQGVTDTQYF. Written as DNA, the CDR3 is TGTGCCAGCAGCTCGGAGGGACAGGGTGTAACAGATACGCAGTATTTT. Full variable domain (remainder filled in from reference TRBV7-9 and TRBJ2-3): DTGVSQNPRHKITKRGQNVTFRCDPISEHNRLYWYRQTLGQGPEFLTYFQNEAQLEKSRLLSDRFSAERPKGSFSTLEIQRTEQGDSAMYLCASSSEGQGVTDTQYFGPGTRLTVL.

The sample holds a few counts of this clone. This rearrangement joins TRBV5-1 to TRBJ1-1; the D is unclear. The CDR3 sequence is 14 residues long. The V gene lost 1 base and the J gene lost 1 base, with 8 bases spanning the gap. Germline lookup yields CDR1 SGHRS and CDR2 YFSETQ. The CDR3 spells CASSLRLRNTEAFF. The CDR3 DNA is TGCGCCAGCAGCTTGAGACTCCGGAACACTGAAGCTTTCTTT.

The chain recombines TRBV18 with TRBJ2-7; D is unclear. With 2 bases removed from V and 1 base from J, the gap between germline ends came to 15 bases. Germline CDR1 is KGHSH and CDR2 is LQKENI. This CDR3 is built from 16 residues. The CDR3 sequence is CASSPSAVTVSYEQYF. CDR3 DNA: TGTGCCAGCTCACCAAGTGCGGTCACGGTTTCCTACGAGCAGTACTTC.

This clone was recorded once. The chain joins TRBV7-2 to TRBJ2-7; 10 nucleotides agree with TRBD2. From germline, CDR1 is SGHTA and CDR2 FQGNSA. V dropped 1 base and J dropped 3; count of bases not matched to a gene: 3. CDR3 size: 15 residues. This CDR3 reads CASSLVSGGDYEQYF. The CDR3 DNA sequence: TGTGCCAGCAGCTTAGTCAGCGGGGGGGACTACGAGCAGTACTTC.

The V and J genes are TRBV4-1 and TRBJ2-3, with TRBD2 identical over 10 bases. The CDR3 sequence is 18 residues long. Germline V lookup: CDR1 MGHRA, CDR2 YSYEKL. Germline trimming cut 0 bases from V and 2 bases from J; bases unmatched to any gene: 8. Here the CDR3 reads CASSQDSGTSDPTDTQYF. The CDR3 DNA reads TGCGCCAGCAGCCAAGATTCAGGGACTAGCGACCCCACAGATACGCAGTATTTT.

The table lists this clone with a count of one. This rearrangement joins TRBV14 to TRBJ2-7; TRBD2 matches at 7 bases. The germline CDR1 and CDR2 sequences are SGHDN and FVKESK. This CDR3 comprises 16 residues. With V trimmed by 1 base and J by 1 base, 7 bases remained unmatched. CDR3 residues: CASSQGAGRGSYEQYF. The CDR3 DNA reads as TGTGCCAGCAGCCAAGGGGCCGGGCGGGGGTCCTACGAGCAGTACTTC.

The genes are TRBV2 and TRBJ1-4; maybe TRBD1 (5 bases). The CDR3 is made up of 14 amino acids. V shed 7 bases and J shed 10 bases, with 19 bases lying between them. Germline V CDR1 and CDR2: SNHLY, FYNNEI. CDR3 bases: TGTGCCAGCATGGTAGAGACGGGGGGTGGAAAACTGTTTTTT. Translated, it gives CASMVETGGGKLFF.

V is TRBV19 and J is TRBJ2-7; 9 bases are shared with TRBD1. Losses at the gene ends were 11 bases for V and 4 bases for J; bases not matched to a gene: 9. This CDR3 spans 13 amino acids. CDR1 and CDR2 (germline): LNHDA, SQIVND (reference sequence). The CDR3 coding sequence is TGTGCCTCCGACCGGGACAGGGAATACGAGCAGTACTTC. Encoded protein: CASDRDREYEQYF.

The CDR3 is CASSLVGLGYTF. The CDR3 nucleotides read TGCGCCAGCAGCTTGGTCGGGTTGGGCTACACCTTC. The rearrangement uses TRBV5-1 and TRBJ1-2; D remains ambiguous. Per the germline V gene, CDR1 is SGHRS and CDR2 is YFSETQ. Trimming left V 0 bases short and J 8 bases short, with 8 bases between. The length of the CDR3 is 12 residues.

The chain combines TRBV30 with TRBJ1-6, with D unresolved. V was cut by 3 bases and J by 2 bases, with 14 bases left in between. Germline values: CDR1 GTSNPN, CDR2 SVGIG (reference sequence). The CDR3 sequence is 16 residues long. In DNA, the CDR3 is TGTGCCTGGAGACGTGGGGAGAGAACCTATAATTCACCCCTCCACTTT. This encodes CAWRRGERTYNSPLHF.

This clone was seen only once. The chain couples TRBV5-6 to TRBJ1-5; D is uncertain. The CDR3 runs 14 residues. CDR1 is SGHDT, CDR2 YYEEEE, per germline. V was cut by 1 base and J by 3 bases, with 8 bases left in between. This CDR3 is CASSLSQLNQPQHF. CDR3 DNA: TGTGCCAGCAGCTTGTCTCAACTCAATCAGCCCCAGCATTTT.

The V call is TRBV19, the J call TRBJ2-1; the D gene is possibly TRBD2 (6 bases). Trimming pared 9 bases from V and 6 bases from J, leaving 12 bases between. Per germline, CDR1 LNHDA and CDR2 SQIVND (reference sequence). The CDR3 has 12 amino acids. In DNA form, the CDR3 reads TGTGCCAGCAAGACTAGGGCCAATGAGCAGTTCTTC. Amino acid sequence: CASKTRANEQFF.

J is TRBJ1-2 and V is TRBV10-3, with D possibly matching TRBD1 (6 bases). CDR1 and CDR2 (germline): ENHRY, SYGVKD. V lost 0 bases and J lost 2, with 7 bases in between. This CDR3 has 14 residues. CDR3 DNA sequence: TGTGCCATCAGTGAGTCGAGGGGGAACTATGGCTACACCTTC. Residues: CAISESRGNYGYTF.

V is TRBV5-1 and J is TRBJ2-7; TRBD1 is a possible D gene (5 bases). The CDR3 consists of 12 residues. Trimming stripped 7 bases from V and 4 bases from J, with 12 bases between. Germline V gene sequence: CDR1 SGHRS, CDR2 YFSETQ. The chain's CDR3 is CASGAAGYEQYF. CDR3 coding DNA: TGCGCCAGCGGGGCCGCCGGGTACGAGCAGTACTTC.

The genes are TRBV2 and TRBJ1-5, with D uncertain. The CDR3 length is 12 residues. Deletions cut 3 bases from V and 2 bases from J, with 2 bases between. The germline V gene encodes CDR1 SNHLY and CDR2 FYNNEI. DNA for the CDR3: TGTGCCAGCAGTGACGGCAATCAGCCCCAGCATTTT. It is translated as CASSDGNQPQHF.

The chain is built from TRBV6-1 and TRBJ1-1; 8 bases align to TRBD1. The CDR3 extends over 14 amino acids. V trimming: 5 bases; J trimming: 5 bases; junction bases outside the gene matches: 7. The germline gives CDR1 MNHNS, CDR2 SASEGT. CDR3 sequence (DNA): TGTGCCAGCAGTACCACAGGGGGGCGAACTGAAGCTTTCTTT. Residues: CASSTTGGRTEAFF.

The V call is TRBV4-2, the J call TRBJ1-4; a weak D match, TRBD1 (5 bases). CDR3 size: 15 residues. Germline CDR1 reads LGHNA; CDR2 reads YNFKEQ. The V end was cut by 4 bases, the J end by 0 bases, with 9 bases between. The CDR3, as DNA: TGTGCCAGCAGCCGCGCAGGGACAACTAATGAAAAACTGTTTTTT. Translating it yields CASSRAGTTNEKLFF.

The V call is TRBV6-1, the J call TRBJ1-5, with TRBD1 identical over 7 bases. The CDR3 runs to 14 residues. V shed 10 bases, J shed 2 bases, and the junction held 8 bases outside the gene matches. Germline CDR1 MNHNS, CDR2 SASEGT. The CDR3 loop reads CATDQGGGNQPQHF. DNA for the CDR3: TGTGCCACGGATCAAGGGGGCGGCAATCAGCCCCAGCATTTT.

The V call is TRBV28, the J call TRBJ1-2, with 11 bases lining up with TRBD1. The CDR3 covers 19 residues. Germline V gene sequence: CDR1 MDHEN, CDR2 SYDVKM. The V segment lost 1 base and the J segment 4 bases; nucleotides outside the gene matches: 14. The chain's CDR3 is CASSLLSRGTGGLFYGYTF. The CDR3 nucleotides read TGTGCCAGCAGTTTATTGTCCCGAGGGACAGGGGGACTCTTCTATGGCTACACCTTC.

The chain employs TRBV18 and TRBJ2-1; 7 nucleotides line up with TRBD2. Germline values: CDR1 KGHSH, CDR2 LQKENI. The CDR3 totals 14 residues. The V segment lost 3 bases and the J segment 10 bases; nucleotides outside the gene matches: 9. CDR3 in amino acids: CASSPNDSSGEQFF. CDR3 sequence (DNA): TGTGCCAGCTCACCTAATGATAGTAGCGGGGAGCAGTTCTTC.

This clone has only one observation. One end of the junction varies from germline; a read error may be responsible. The V gene is TRBV6-5, the J gene TRBJ1-2; the match to TRBD1 covers 7 bases. The CDR3 covers 14 residues. Germline CDR1 reads MNHEY; CDR2 reads SVGAGI. The CDR3 protein is CAGSRTGTLLGYTF. The CDR3 DNA sequence: TGTGCCGGCAGTCGGACAGGAACTTTATTGGGCTACACCTTC.

This chain connects TRBV20-1 to TRBJ1-4; D not resolved. CDR1 and CDR2 (germline): DFQATT, SNEGSKA (reference sequence). The CDR3 totals 10 residues. Between the trimmed V and J ends, which lost 3 bases and 7 bases, there was a span of 3 bases. For the CDR3, the DNA is TGCAGTGCTAGCGGTGAAAAACTGTTTTTT. Its protein is CSASGEKLFF.

This clone was seen more than once but under ten times. The chain uses TRBV5-1 and TRBJ2-7; D may be TRBD1 (6 bases). The CDR3 is 12 amino acids. The V and J ends lost 3 bases and 3 bases respectively, with 7 bases between them. The germline gives CDR1 SGHRS, CDR2 YFSETQ. DNA for the CDR3: TGCGCCAGCAGCTGGGACAACTACGAGCAGTACTTC. Its protein is CASSWDNYEQYF. Based on the CDR3 plus reference TRBV5-1 and TRBJ2-7, the full variable domain is KAGVTQTPRYLIKTRGQQVTLSCSPISGHRSVSWYQQTPGQGLQFLFEYFSETQRNKGNFPGRFSGRQFSNSRSEMNVSTLELGDSALYLCASSWDNYEQYFGPGTRLTVT.

This clone has only a few counts. This rearrangement joins TRBV6-6 to TRBJ1-1, with a tentative D call TRBD1 (6 bases). Germline loops: CDR1 MNHNY, CDR2 SVGAGI (reference sequence). Trimming shortened V by 6 bases and J by 4 bases, and 12 bases separated the two germline ends. The CDR3 is made up of 13 amino acids. CDR3 coding DNA: TGTGCCAGCAGCCCGGGACAAGGCACTGAAGCTTTCTTT. Encoded protein: CASSPGQGTEAFF.

The rearrangement links TRBV19 to TRBJ1-5; D is uncertain. The CDR3 consists of 20 residues. Germline V gene sequence: CDR1 LNHDA, CDR2 SQIVND (reference sequence). V shed 4 bases and J shed 0 bases, with 25 bases lying between them. The CDR3 coding sequence is TGTGCCAGTAGTAGTATCCGAGGATGGAGGGTGGAGTATAGCAATCAGCCCCAGCATTTT. This codes for CASSSIRGWRVEYSNQPQHF.

This clone appeared a single time. The J gene is TRBJ2-5, the V gene TRBV7-9; maybe TRBD1 (6 bases). The CDR3 loop spans 15 amino acids. The V gene's germline CDR1 is SEHNR and CDR2 FQNEAQ (reference sequence). The V end was cut by 3 bases, the J end by 5 bases, with 16 bases between. CDR3: CASSLPQGRRETQYF. CDR3 nucleotide sequence: TGTGCCAGCAGCTTGCCCCAGGGGCGGCGGGAGACCCAGTACTTC. The complete variable domain, with remaining parts taken from reference TRBV7-9 and TRBJ2-5, reads DTGVSQNPRHKITKRGQNVTFRCDPISEHNRLYWYRQTLGQGPEFLTYFQNEAQLEKSRLLSDRFSAERPKGSFSTLEIQRTEQGDSAMYLCASSLPQGRRETQYFGPGTRLLVL.

V is TRBV19 and J is TRBJ2-2, with D maybe TRBD1 (6 bases). The CDR3 length is 15 residues. Trimming shortened V by 1 base and J by 5 bases, and 11 bases separated the two germline ends. Germline V lookup: CDR1 LNHDA, CDR2 SQIVND (reference sequence). The chain's CDR3 is CASSIGHQGTGELFF. The CDR3 DNA reads as TGTGCCAGTAGTATAGGACACCAGGGGACCGGGGAGCTGTTTTTT. Variable domain in full (rest from reference TRBV19 and TRBJ2-2): DGGITQSPKYLFRKEGQNVTLSCEQNLNHDAMYWYRQDPGQGLRLIYYSQIVNDFQKGDIAEGYSVSREKKESFPLTVTSAQKNPTAFYLCASSIGHQGTGELFFGEGSRLTVL.

The chain recombines TRBV19 with TRBJ2-1; 14 bases match TRBD2. CDR1 and CDR2 from the germline V gene are LNHDA and SQIVND (reference sequence). The CDR3 sequence is 16 residues long. V was pared by 5 bases and J by 10 bases, with 10 bases of the junction left unmatched. CDR3 sequence (DNA): TGTGCCAGTAGTCCACGACTAGCGGGAGGGAAGGACGAGCAGTTCTTC. It yields the protein CASSPRLAGGKDEQFF. Full variable domain (missing parts from reference TRBV19 and TRBJ2-1): DGGITQSPKYLFRKEGQNVTLSCEQNLNHDAMYWYRQDPGQGLRLIYYSQIVNDFQKGDIAEGYSVSREKKESFPLTVTSAQKNPTAFYLCASSPRLAGGKDEQFFGPGTRLTVL.

The V call is TRBV12-5, the J call TRBJ2-7; 7 bases map to TRBD2. The V segment lost 5 bases and the J segment 2 bases; nucleotides outside the gene matches: 9. In germline, CDR1 is LGHNT, CDR2 FRNRAP. The CDR3 has 15 amino acids. CDR3: CASGPREGRTYEQYF. The CDR3 nucleotides are TGTGCTAGTGGTCCGAGGGAGGGCCGAACCTACGAGCAGTACTTC.

The chain joins TRBV6-1 to TRBJ1-3, with 7 bases that match TRBD1. The junction had 7 bases not matched to a gene; V was cut back by 7 bases and J by 4 bases. There are 14 residues in the CDR3. From germline, CDR1 is MNHNS and CDR2 SASEGT. The CDR3 reads CASIRRGPGNTIYF. DNA of the CDR3: TGTGCCAGCATCCGAAGGGGGCCGGGAAACACCATATATTTT.

The chain joins TRBV7-9 to TRBJ2-1, with 12 bases that match TRBD2. Trimming took 5 bases from V and 3 from J; bases not matched to a gene: 8. From germline, CDR1 is SEHNR and CDR2 FQNEAQ (reference sequence). CDR3 length: 17 residues. The CDR3 coding sequence is TGTGCCAGCAGCCCGTCATCGGGACTAGCGGGCTACAATGAGCAGTTCTTC. Protein sequence: CASSPSSGLAGYNEQFF.

V and J are TRBV4-1 and TRBJ2-1; D call uncertain. V shed 2 bases and J shed 6 bases, with 14 bases lying between them. This CDR3 comprises 15 residues. Germline V lookup: CDR1 MGHRA, CDR2 YSYEKL. This CDR3 is CASSQSLSTSNEQFF. The DNA of the CDR3 is TGCGCCAGCAGCCAATCTCTTAGTACCTCCAATGAGCAGTTCTTC.